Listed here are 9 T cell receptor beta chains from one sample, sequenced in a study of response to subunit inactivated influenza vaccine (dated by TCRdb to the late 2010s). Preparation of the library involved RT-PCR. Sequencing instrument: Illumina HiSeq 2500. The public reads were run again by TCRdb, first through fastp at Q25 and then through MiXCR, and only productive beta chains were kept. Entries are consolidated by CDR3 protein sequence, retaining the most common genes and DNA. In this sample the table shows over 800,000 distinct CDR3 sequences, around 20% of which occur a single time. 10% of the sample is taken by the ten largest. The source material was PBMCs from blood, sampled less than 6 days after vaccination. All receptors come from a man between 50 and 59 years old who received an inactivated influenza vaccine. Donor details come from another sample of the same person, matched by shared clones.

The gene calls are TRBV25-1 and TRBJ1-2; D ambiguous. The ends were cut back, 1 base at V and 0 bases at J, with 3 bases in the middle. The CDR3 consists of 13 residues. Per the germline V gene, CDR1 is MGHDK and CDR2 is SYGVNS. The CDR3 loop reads CASSEFTNYGYTF. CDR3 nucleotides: TGTGCCAGCAGTGAATTTACTAACTATGGCTACACCTTC.

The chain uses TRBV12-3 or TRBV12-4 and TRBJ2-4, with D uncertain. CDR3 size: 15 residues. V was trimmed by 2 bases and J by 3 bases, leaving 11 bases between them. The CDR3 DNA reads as TGTGCCAGCAGTTTATCCGGTGGTGACAAAAACATTCAGTACTTC. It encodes CASSLSGGDKNIQYF.

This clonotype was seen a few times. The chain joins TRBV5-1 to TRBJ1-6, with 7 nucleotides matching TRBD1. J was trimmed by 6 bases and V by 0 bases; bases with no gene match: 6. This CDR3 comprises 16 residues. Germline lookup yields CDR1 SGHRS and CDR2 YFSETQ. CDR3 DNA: TGCGCCAGCAGCTTGGATGGGGGACAGAGTAATTCACCCCTCCACTTT. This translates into CASSLDGGQSNSPLHF.

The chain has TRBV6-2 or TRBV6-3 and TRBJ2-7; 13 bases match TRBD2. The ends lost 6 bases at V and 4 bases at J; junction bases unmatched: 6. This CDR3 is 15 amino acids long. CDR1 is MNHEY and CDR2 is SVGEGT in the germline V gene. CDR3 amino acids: CASSRTSGSKYEQYF. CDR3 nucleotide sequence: TGTGCCAGCAGCCGGACTAGCGGGAGTAAATACGAGCAGTACTTC.

The CDR3 DNA sequence: TGTGCCAGCTCACCACCGGTATACGCTGGCTACAATGAGCAGTTCTTC. Protein: CASSPPVYAGYNEQFF. This chain links TRBV18 with TRBJ2-1; D gene unclear. This CDR3 has 16 residues. Germline loops: CDR1 KGHSH, CDR2 LQKENI. V dropped 0 bases and J dropped 3 bases, with 12 bases sitting between them.

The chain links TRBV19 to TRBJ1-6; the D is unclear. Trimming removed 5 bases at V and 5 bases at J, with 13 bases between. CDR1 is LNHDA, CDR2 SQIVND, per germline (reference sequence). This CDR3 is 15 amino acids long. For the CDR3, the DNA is TGTGCCAGTAGTCCAGGTCCGGGCCATAATTCACCCCTCCACTTT. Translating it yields CASSPGPGHNSPLHF. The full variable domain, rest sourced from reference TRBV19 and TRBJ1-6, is DGGITQSPKYLFRKEGQNVTLSCEQNLNHDAMYWYRQDPGQGLRLIYYSQIVNDFQKGDIAEGYSVSREKKESFPLTVTSAQKNPTAFYLCASSPGPGHNSPLHFGNGTRLTVT.

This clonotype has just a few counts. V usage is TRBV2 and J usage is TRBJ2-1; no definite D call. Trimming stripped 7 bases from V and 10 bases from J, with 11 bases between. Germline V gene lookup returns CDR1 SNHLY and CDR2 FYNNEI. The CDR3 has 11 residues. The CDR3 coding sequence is TGTGCCAGCACAGTACTTGAGGAGCAGTTCTTC. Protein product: CASTVLEEQFF.

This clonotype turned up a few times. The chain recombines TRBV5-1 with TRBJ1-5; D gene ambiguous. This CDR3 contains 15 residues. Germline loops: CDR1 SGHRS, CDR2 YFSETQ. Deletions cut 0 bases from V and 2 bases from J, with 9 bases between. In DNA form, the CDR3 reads TGCGCCAGCAGCTTGGCCGGACGGCGCAATCAGCCCCAGCATTTT. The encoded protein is CASSLAGRRNQPQHF.

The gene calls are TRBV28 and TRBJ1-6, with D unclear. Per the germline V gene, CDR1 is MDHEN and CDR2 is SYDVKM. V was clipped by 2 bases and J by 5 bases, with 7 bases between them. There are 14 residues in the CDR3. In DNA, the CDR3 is TGTGCCAGCAGTTTAGACCTCAATAATTCACCCCTCCACTTT. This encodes CASSLDLNNSPLHF.